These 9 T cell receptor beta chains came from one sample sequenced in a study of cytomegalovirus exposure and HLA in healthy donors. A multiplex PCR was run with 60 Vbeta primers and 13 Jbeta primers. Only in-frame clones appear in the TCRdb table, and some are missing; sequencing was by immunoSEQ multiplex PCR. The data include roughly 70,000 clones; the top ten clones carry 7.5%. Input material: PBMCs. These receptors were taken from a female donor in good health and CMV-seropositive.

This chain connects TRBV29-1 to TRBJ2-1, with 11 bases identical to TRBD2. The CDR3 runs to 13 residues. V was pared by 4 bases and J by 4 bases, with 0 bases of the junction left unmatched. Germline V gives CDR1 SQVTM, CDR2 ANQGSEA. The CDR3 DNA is TGCAGCGTTGTAGCGGGAGGGTACAATGAGCAGTTCTTC. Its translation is CSVVAGGYNEQFF.

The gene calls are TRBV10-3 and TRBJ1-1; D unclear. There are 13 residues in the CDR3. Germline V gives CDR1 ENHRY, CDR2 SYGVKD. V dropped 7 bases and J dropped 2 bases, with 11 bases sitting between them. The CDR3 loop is CAITKEANTEAFF. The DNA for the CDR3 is TGTGCCATCACCAAGGAGGCAAACACTGAAGCTTTCTTT.

CDR3 residues: CASSIGLAGSHTDTQYF. The CDR3 nucleotides are TGTGCCAGTAGTATAGGTCTAGCGGGTTCTCACACAGATACGCAGTATTTT. The gene calls are TRBV19 and TRBJ2-3, with 8 bases matching TRBD2. This CDR3 contains 17 residues. J lost 2 bases, V lost 1 base, and 8 bases had no gene match. Germline CDR1 is LNHDA and CDR2 is SQIVND (reference sequence).

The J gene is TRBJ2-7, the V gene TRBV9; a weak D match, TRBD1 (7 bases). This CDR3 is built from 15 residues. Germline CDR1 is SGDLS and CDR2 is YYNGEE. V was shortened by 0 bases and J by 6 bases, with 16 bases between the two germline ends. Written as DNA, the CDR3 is TGTGCCAGCAGCGTAGATTGGAGGGGGCCAGGCGAGCAGTACTTC. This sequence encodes CASSVDWRGPGEQYF. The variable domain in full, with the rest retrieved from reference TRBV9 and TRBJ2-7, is DSGVTQTPKHLITATGQRVTLRCSPRSGDLSVYWYQQSLDQGLQFLIQYYNGEERAKGNILERFSAQQFPDLHSELNLSSLELGDSALYFCASSVDWRGPGEQYFGPGTRLTVT.

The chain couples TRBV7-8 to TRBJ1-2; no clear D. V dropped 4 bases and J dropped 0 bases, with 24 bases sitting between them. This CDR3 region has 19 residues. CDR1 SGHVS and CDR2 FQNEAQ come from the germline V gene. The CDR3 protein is CASSSGPGSIKLANYGYTF. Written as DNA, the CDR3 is TGTGCCAGCAGCTCAGGACCCGGGAGTATAAAGTTAGCTAACTATGGCTACACCTTC.

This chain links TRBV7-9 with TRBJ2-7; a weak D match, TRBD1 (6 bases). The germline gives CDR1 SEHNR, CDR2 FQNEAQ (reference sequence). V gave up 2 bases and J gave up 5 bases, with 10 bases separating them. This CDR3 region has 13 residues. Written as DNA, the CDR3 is TGTGCCAGCAGCTTACCAGGGGCGCACGAGCAGTACTTC. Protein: CASSLPGAHEQYF.

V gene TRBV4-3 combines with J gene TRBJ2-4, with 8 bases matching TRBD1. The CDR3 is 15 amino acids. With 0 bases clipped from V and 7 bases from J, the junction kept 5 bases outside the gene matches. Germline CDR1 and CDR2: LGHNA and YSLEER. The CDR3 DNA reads TGCGCCAGCAGCCAAGATGTGCAGGGGGCTAACATTCAGTACTTC. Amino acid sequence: CASSQDVQGANIQYF.

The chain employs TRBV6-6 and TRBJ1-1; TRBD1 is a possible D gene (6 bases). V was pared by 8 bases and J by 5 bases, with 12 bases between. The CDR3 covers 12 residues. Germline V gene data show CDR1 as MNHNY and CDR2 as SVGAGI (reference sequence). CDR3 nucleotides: TGTGCCAGCGGGGCGGGGGCGACTGAAGCTTTCTTT. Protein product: CASGAGATEAFF.

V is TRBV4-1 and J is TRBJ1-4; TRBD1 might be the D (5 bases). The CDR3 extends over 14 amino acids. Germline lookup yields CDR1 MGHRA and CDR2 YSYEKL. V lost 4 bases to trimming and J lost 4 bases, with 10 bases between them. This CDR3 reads CASSLRQINEKLFF. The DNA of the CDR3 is TGCGCCAGCAGCCTAAGACAGATTAATGAAAAACTGTTTTTT.